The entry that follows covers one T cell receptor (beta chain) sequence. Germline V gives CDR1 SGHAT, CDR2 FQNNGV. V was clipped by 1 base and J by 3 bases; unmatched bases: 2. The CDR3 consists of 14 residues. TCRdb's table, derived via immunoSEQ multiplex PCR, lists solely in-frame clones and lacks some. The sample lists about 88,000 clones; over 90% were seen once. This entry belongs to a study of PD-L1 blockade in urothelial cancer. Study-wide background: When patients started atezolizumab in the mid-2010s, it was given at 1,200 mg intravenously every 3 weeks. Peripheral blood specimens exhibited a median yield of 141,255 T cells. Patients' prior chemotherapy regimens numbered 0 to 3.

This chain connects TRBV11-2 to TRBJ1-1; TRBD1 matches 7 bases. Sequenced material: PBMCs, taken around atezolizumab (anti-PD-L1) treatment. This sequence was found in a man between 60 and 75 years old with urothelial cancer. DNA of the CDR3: TGTGCCAGCAGCTTAGGACAGGGATACACTGAAGCTTTCTTT. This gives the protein CASSLGQGYTEAFF.